Listed here are 14 T cell receptor beta chains from one sample, sequenced in a study of shared clonotypes between healthy human individuals. Here immunoSEQ multiplex PCR was the method, and the copy in TCRdb shows in-frame clones only, minus some. The repertoire consists of about 320,000 clones, with about nine tenths occurring once and the leading ten covering around 15%. Sequencing was performed on memory CD8+ T cells sorted from blood. The subset is: CD45RO+ cells pooled with CCR7-negative TemRA cells. Receptors were obtained from a man in his late teens or twenties in good health.

The rearrangement uses TRBV6-5 and TRBJ1-1; possible D gene TRBD1, 6 bases. The CDR3 has 15 residues. V was shortened by 2 bases and J by 0 bases, with 10 bases between the two germline ends. Germline V gene lookup returns CDR1 MNHEY and CDR2 SVGAGI. CDR3 DNA: TGTGCCAGCAGTTACGAGACAGGCCTGAACACTGAAGCTTTCTTT. Translation: CASSYETGLNTEAFF.

This clone was counted only a few times. The chain links TRBV7-6 to TRBJ2-7, with 7 bases fitting TRBD1. Losses at the gene ends were 2 bases for V and 0 bases for J; bases not matched to a gene: 22. CDR1 is SGHVS, CDR2 FNYEAQ, per germline. The CDR3 has 21 residues. The CDR3 DNA follows: TGTGCCAGCAGCTTACCAGGTACCCATCCCTCCCTGGACAGGAGCTCCTACGAGCAGTACTTC. It codes for CASSLPGTHPSLDRSSYEQYF.

V gene TRBV11-3 combines with J gene TRBJ2-7; 9 bases line up with TRBD1. Germline-derived CDR1 and CDR2 are SGHNT and YENEEA. V dropped 0 bases and J dropped 12; count of bases not matched to a gene: 3. The CDR3 contains 12 residues. The CDR3 protein is CASSLDGTGPYF. The CDR3 DNA follows: TGTGCCAGCAGCTTAGACGGGACAGGGCCGTACTTC. Full variable domain (missing parts from reference TRBV11-3 and TRBJ2-7): EAGVVQSPRYKIIEKKQPVAFWCNPISGHNTLYWYLQNLGQGPELLIRYENEEAVDDSQLPKDRFSAERLKGVDSTLKIQPAELGDSAVYLCASSLDGTGPYFGPGTRLTVT.

The chain is built from TRBV15 and TRBJ2-7; a weak D match, TRBD2 (5 bases). This CDR3 has 13 amino acids. V was clipped by 1 base and J by 4 bases, with 8 bases between them. Germline V gene sequence: CDR1 LNHNV, CDR2 YYDKDF (reference sequence). DNA of the CDR3: TGTGCCACCAGCAGAGTTGCGGGTTACGAGCAGTACTTC. This gives the protein CATSRVAGYEQYF.

There are a few counts of this clone. The genes are TRBV28 and TRBJ2-1; TRBD1 might be the D (6 bases). CDR3 size: 16 residues. V gave up 4 bases and J gave up 1 base, with 14 bases separating them. Germline CDR1 and CDR2: MDHEN and SYDVKM. In nucleotides, the CDR3 is TGTGCCAGCAGTTCTCGACAGGCTAGGTCCTACAATGAGCAGTTCTTC. Its protein product is CASSSRQARSYNEQFF. The full variable domain, with the rest looked up from reference TRBV28 and TRBJ2-1, is DVKVTQSSRYLVKRTGEKVFLECVQDMDHENMFWYRQDPGLGLRLIYFSYDVKMKEKGDIPEGYSVSREKKERFSLILESASTNQTSMYLCASSSRQARSYNEQFFGPGTRLTVL.

The chain couples TRBV9 to TRBJ2-5; no clear D gene. Between the trimmed V and J ends, which lost 8 bases and 5 bases, there was a span of 13 bases. The CDR3 consists of 12 residues. Germline V gives CDR1 SGDLS, CDR2 YYNGEE. CDR3 protein: CASASDEETQYF. The CDR3 DNA sequence: TGTGCCAGTGCGTCGGACGAGGAGACCCAGTACTTC.

The rearrangement uses TRBV9 and TRBJ2-1; TRBD1 agrees at 8 bases. The V and J ends lost 2 bases and 8 bases, in that order; junction bases with no gene match: 3. Germline values: CDR1 SGDLS, CDR2 YYNGEE. The CDR3 runs to 13 residues. CDR3 region: CASSVGTGHEQFF. The CDR3 region has the DNA TGTGCCAGCAGCGTCGGGACAGGTCATGAGCAGTTCTTC.

The rearrangement joins TRBV2 to TRBJ1-2; a weak D match, TRBD1 (5 bases). In germline, CDR1 is SNHLY, CDR2 FYNNEI. The V end lost 6 bases, the J end lost 3 bases, and 14 bases lay between the germline ends. The CDR3 has 14 amino acids. For the CDR3, the DNA is TGTGCCAGCAGGGGCAGGGAAATCTACTATGGCTACACCTTC. It codes for CASRGREIYYGYTF.

This clone showed up just once. It is likely a read error: a sequence one base away is far more abundant. Other DNA sequences within the sample encode an identical CDR3. The V and J genes are TRBV29-1 and TRBJ2-2; a possible D gene is TRBD1 (5 bases). The CDR3 totals 15 residues. The V end was cut by 6 bases, the J end by 0 bases, with 14 bases between. Germline-derived CDR1 and CDR2 are SQVTM and ANQGSEA. The CDR3 DNA follows: TGCAGCGTCGAGTGGGCAGGGACGAACACCGGGGAGCTGTTTTTT. This codes for CSVEWAGTNTGELFF.

At least ten counts were recorded for this clone. V and J are TRBV25-1 and TRBJ2-7; the D is unclear. Trimming removed 9 bases from V and 4 bases from J, with 10 bases in between. The CDR3 spans 11 residues. Per germline, CDR1 MGHDK and CDR2 SYGVNS. The CDR3, as DNA: TGTGCCAGTGGTTTCGGTTACGAGCAGTACTTC. It yields the protein CASGFGYEQYF.

J is TRBJ2-7 and V is TRBV13; 8 bases map to TRBD1. The CDR3 covers 15 residues. Germline V CDR1 and CDR2: PRHDT, FYEKMQ (reference sequence). The J segment lost 1 base and the V segment lost 5 bases, leaving 7 bases of the junction unmatched. CDR3: CASSPRQGMSYEQYF. In nucleotides, the CDR3 is TGTGCCAGCAGCCCCCGACAGGGGATGTCCTACGAGCAGTACTTC.

This chain links TRBV5-6 with TRBJ2-7, with D perhaps matching TRBD2 (6 bases). From germline, CDR1 is SGHDT and CDR2 YYEEEE. V gave up 0 bases and J gave up 2 bases, with 9 bases separating them. The CDR3 is 14 amino acids. CDR3 region: CASSLESGAYEQYF. CDR3 sequence (DNA): TGTGCCAGCAGCTTGGAGTCGGGAGCCTACGAGCAGTACTTC. Based on the CDR3 plus reference TRBV5-6 and TRBJ2-7, the full variable domain is DAGVTQSPTHLIKTRGQQVTLRCSPKSGHDTVSWYQQALGQGPQFIFQYYEEEERQRGNFPDRFSGHQFPNYSSELNVNALLLGDSALYLCASSLESGAYEQYFGPGTRLTVT.

J is TRBJ2-3 and V is TRBV13; D is undetermined. This CDR3 has 13 residues. Germline V lookup: CDR1 PRHDT, CDR2 FYEKMQ (reference sequence). The V end was cut by 4 bases, the J end by 6 bases, with 11 bases between. CDR3 loop: CASSSQKSDTQYF. The CDR3, as DNA: TGTGCCAGCAGCTCCCAAAAGTCGGATACGCAGTATTTT.

Comments on this clone: Other nucleotide sequences from this sample produce the same CDR3. CDR3 sequence (DNA): TGCGCCAGCAGTGAGTCGGGCTACGAGCAGTACTTC. Translation: CASSESGYEQYF. The chain has TRBV10-2 and TRBJ2-7; D gene ambiguous. Trimming stripped 0 bases from V and 3 bases from J, with 3 bases between. CDR1 and CDR2 from the germline V gene are WSHSY and SAAADI. The CDR3 has 12 amino acids.